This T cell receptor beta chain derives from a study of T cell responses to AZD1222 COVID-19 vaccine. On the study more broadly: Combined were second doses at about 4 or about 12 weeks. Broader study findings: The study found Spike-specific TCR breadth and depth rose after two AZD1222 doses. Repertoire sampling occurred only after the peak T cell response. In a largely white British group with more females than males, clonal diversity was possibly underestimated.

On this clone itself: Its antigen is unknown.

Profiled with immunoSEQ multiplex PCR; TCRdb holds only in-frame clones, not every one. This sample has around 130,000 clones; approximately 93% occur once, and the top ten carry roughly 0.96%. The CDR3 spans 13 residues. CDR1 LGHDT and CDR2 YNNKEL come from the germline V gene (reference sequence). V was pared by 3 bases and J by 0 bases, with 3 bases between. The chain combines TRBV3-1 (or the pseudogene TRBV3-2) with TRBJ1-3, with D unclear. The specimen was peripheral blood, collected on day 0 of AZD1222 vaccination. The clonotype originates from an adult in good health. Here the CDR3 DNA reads TGTGCCAGCAGCCATCACTCTGGAAACACCATATATTTT. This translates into CASSHHSGNTIYF.